This T cell receptor beta chain appears in the sequencing data of a study of regulatory T cells in long-lasting Graves disease. The time point denotes: newly diagnosed GD, antithyroid drugs for less than 3 months. With RNA extracted from PBMCs as input, the TCR library was made. Enrollment of patients was through an endocrinology department in Xi'an, China. The authors drew approximately 9 milliliters of peripheral blood into EDTA tubes. This clonotype was counted ten times or more. Relying on iRepertoire HTBI primers and Arm-PCR of CDR3 regions, the team built TCR beta libraries. In TCRdb, the multiplex PCR reads were re-called with MiXCR into one record per CDR3 protein. The data show about 620,000 distinct CDR3 sequences, approximately 15% seen once. Another study also made use of these data, one on T cells in Graves' hyperthyroidism and ophthalmopathy. That investigation notes: The HTBI primer set drove a first-round RT-PCR of the TCR CDR3.

The specimen was peripheral blood mononuclear cells (PBMCs), collected at new diagnosis, from a patient treated with antithyroid drugs. The clonotype comes from a woman in her twenties or thirties with Graves disease.

In DNA, the CDR3 is TGTGCCAGCAGACGGGACAAAAATCAGCCCCAGCATTTT. Its protein is CASRRDKNQPQHF. V is TRBV2 and J is TRBJ1-5; D possibly corresponds to TRBD1 (6 bases). Trimming removed 6 bases from V and 4 bases from J, with 10 bases in between. This CDR3 region has 13 residues. Germline V gene data show CDR1 as SNHLY and CDR2 as FYNNEI.